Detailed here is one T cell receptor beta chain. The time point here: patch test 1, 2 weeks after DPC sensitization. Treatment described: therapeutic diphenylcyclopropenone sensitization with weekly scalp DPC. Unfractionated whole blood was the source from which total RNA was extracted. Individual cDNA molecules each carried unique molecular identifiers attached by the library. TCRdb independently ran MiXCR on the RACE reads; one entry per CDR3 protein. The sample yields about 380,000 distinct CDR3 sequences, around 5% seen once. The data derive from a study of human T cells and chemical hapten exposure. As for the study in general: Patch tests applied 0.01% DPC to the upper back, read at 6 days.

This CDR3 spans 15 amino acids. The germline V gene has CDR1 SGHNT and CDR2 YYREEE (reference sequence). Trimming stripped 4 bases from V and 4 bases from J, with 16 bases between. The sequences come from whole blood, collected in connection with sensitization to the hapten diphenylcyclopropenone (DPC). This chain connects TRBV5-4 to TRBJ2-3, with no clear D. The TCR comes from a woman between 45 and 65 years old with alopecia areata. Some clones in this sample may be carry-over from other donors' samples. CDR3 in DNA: TGTGCCAGCAGCCCCCAAGGGCCAGGAGCAGATACGCAGTATTTT. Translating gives CASSPQGPGADTQYF.